This TCR beta chain derives from a study of regulatory T cells in long-lasting Graves disease. The study, taken as a whole, reports: Persistent patients shared more public clonotypes (approximately 2,700) than newly diagnosed patients (966). Thyroid tissue went unexamined; only peripheral blood was analyzed. Persistent disease showed a preference for TRBV28, TRBJ1-2 and TRBJ2-5.

This clonotype was detected only once. Its antigen is still unknown. Per germline, CDR1 SQVTM and CDR2 ANQGSEA. After removal of 8 bases from V and 4 bases from J, the junction contained 10 bases not matched to a gene. This CDR3 contains 14 residues. The time point denotes: persistent/refractory GD, antithyroid drugs over 5 years with positive TRAb. The TCR library used RNA extracted from PBMCs. Building the TCR beta libraries relied on iRepertoire HTBI primers, and CDR3 regions underwent Arm-PCR. TCRdb analysed the multiplex PCR reads with MiXCR anew, one entry per CDR3 protein. The data contain about 460,000 distinct CDR3 sequences, 20% to 25% of them singletons.

The origin of this receptor is a female donor with Graves disease. Specimen: peripheral blood mononuclear cells (PBMCs), collected when the disease was refractory, from a patient treated with antithyroid drugs. The rearrangement links TRBV29-1 to TRBJ2-3, with 9 bases identical to TRBD2. CDR3 bases: TGCAGCCTGAGTCCGGGACTAGCCCCAGATACGCAGTATTTT. Translating gives CSLSPGLAPDTQYF.